The 25 T cell receptor beta chains in this list originate from one sample, sequenced in a study of shared clonotypes between healthy human individuals. The table came from immunoSEQ multiplex PCR; TCRdb's copy has only in-frame clones and leaves some out. There are around 2.3 million clones in the sample; around 95% occur only once, and over 0.1% lies in the top ten. The specimen sequenced was naive CD4+ T cells sorted from blood. Subset: CD45RA+ positively selected. The receptors come from a man younger than 35 in good health.

The chain employs TRBV5-5 and TRBJ2-5; D unresolved. The length of the CDR3 is 15 residues. V lost 5 bases, J lost 1 base, and 15 bases lay in between. CDR1 and CDR2 (germline): SGHKS, YYEKEE (reference sequence). The CDR3 is CASSRQQRLQETQYF. DNA of the CDR3: TGTGCCAGCAGTCGTCAACAGAGACTCCAAGAGACCCAGTACTTC.

V and J are TRBV19 and TRBJ2-7; D unclear. The CDR3 is 12 amino acids. Germline CDR1 LNHDA, CDR2 SQIVND (reference sequence). Trimming shortened V by 7 bases and J by 4 bases, and 11 bases separated the two germline ends. CDR3 DNA sequence: TGTGCCAGTATCTCCCCCTATTACGAGCAGTACTTC. Its translation is CASISPYYEQYF.

To note about this clone: The same CDR3 also results from other DNA sequences found in this sample. The rearrangement links TRBV10-3 to TRBJ2-5, with unresolved D. The CDR3 loop spans 13 amino acids. Germline lookup yields CDR1 ENHRY and CDR2 SYGVKD. V shed 3 bases and J shed 2 bases, with 7 bases lying between them. The DNA for the CDR3 is TGTGCCATCAGTGAACGGCAGCAAGAGACCCAGTACTTC. Residues: CAISERQQETQYF.

This clone was seen only once. V gene TRBV7-9 combines with J gene TRBJ1-1; D unresolved. V was trimmed by 6 bases and J by 4 bases, leaving 15 bases between them. The CDR3 loop spans 14 amino acids. Looked up from germline, CDR1 is SEHNR and CDR2 is FQNEAQ (reference sequence). In DNA, the CDR3 is TGTGCCAGCAGGGTGAGTGGTTCGGGCACTGAAGCTTTCTTT. Protein product: CASRVSGSGTEAFF. Together with reference TRBV7-9 and TRBJ1-1, the CDR3 gives the full variable domain: DTGVSQNPRHKITKRGQNVTFRCDPISEHNRLYWYRQTLGQGPEFLTYFQNEAQLEKSRLLSDRFSAERPKGSFSTLEIQRTEQGDSAMYLCASRVSGSGTEAFFGQGTRLTVV.

About this clone itself: This specimen includes other DNA sequences encoding the same CDR3. The chain joins TRBV5-4 to TRBJ2-3; the D call may be TRBD1 or TRBD2 (5 bases each). Trimming left V 2 bases short and J 0 bases short, with 10 bases between. CDR1 is SGHNT and CDR2 is YYREEE in the germline V gene (reference sequence). The CDR3 is 15 amino acids. The CDR3 reads CASSLKGPSTDTQYF. Written as DNA, the CDR3 is TGTGCCAGCAGCTTAAAGGGACCAAGCACAGATACGCAGTATTTT.

This chain joins TRBV19 and TRBJ1-6; D not certain. The CDR3 contains 17 residues. The V end was cut by 5 bases, the J end by 0 bases, with 14 bases between. The germline V gene encodes CDR1 LNHDA and CDR2 SQIVND (reference sequence). As DNA, the CDR3 is TGTGCCAGTAGTCCCGCCCTCGTCGCCTCCTATAATTCACCCCTCCACTTT. It translates to CASSPALVASYNSPLHF. Full variable domain (rest looked up from reference TRBV19 and TRBJ1-6): DGGITQSPKYLFRKEGQNVTLSCEQNLNHDAMYWYRQDPGQGLRLIYYSQIVNDFQKGDIAEGYSVSREKKESFPLTVTSAQKNPTAFYLCASSPALVASYNSPLHFGNGTRLTVT.

Comments on this clone: At one of its ends the junction is not consistent with the germline gene, which may arise from a read error. This chain uses TRBV19 with TRBJ1-5; D unclear. The CDR3 has 14 residues. CDR1 and CDR2 from the germline V gene are LNHDA and SQIVND (reference sequence). The CDR3 nucleotides read TGTGCCAGTTCCGGCCAGGCCCTAGATCATCCCCAGCATTTT. Translation: CASSGQALDHPQHF.

The rearrangement uses TRBV7-9 and TRBJ1-1; TRBD1 might be the D (6 bases). Trimming removed 8 bases at V and 5 bases at J, with 18 bases between. This CDR3 has 14 residues. Germline V gene data show CDR1 as SEHNR and CDR2 as FQNEAQ (reference sequence). The CDR3 loop reads CASVPPGVRTEAFF. The CDR3 region has the DNA TGTGCCAGCGTTCCCCCAGGGGTCAGGACTGAAGCTTTCTTT.

This clone was recorded a few times. The chain joins TRBV10-3 to TRBJ1-4; weak D call: TRBD1 (5 bases). V was trimmed by 6 bases and J by 7 bases, leaving 12 bases between them. The CDR3 totals 13 residues. Looked up from germline, CDR1 is ENHRY and CDR2 is SYGVKD. CDR3 in amino acids: CAISRQLTEKLFF. CDR3 nucleotides: TGTGCCATCAGCCGACAGTTAACTGAAAAACTGTTTTTT.

The V gene is TRBV5-4, the J gene TRBJ1-3; unclear D gene. V gave up 4 bases and J gave up 2 bases, with 13 bases separating them. Germline CDR1 SGHNT, CDR2 YYREEE (reference sequence). The CDR3 has 15 residues. The CDR3 region is CASSPEPLPGNTIYF. In DNA, the CDR3 is TGTGCCAGCAGCCCGGAGCCTTTGCCTGGAAACACCATATATTTT.

The chain couples TRBV6-1 to TRBJ2-1; weak D call: TRBD1 (6 bases). CDR1 and CDR2 from the germline V gene are MNHNS and SASEGT. V gave up 4 bases and J gave up 2 bases, with 12 bases separating them. This CDR3 has 15 amino acids. The CDR3 sequence is CASSGGRQTYNEQFF. In nucleotides, the CDR3 is TGTGCCAGCAGTGGGGGGCGCCAAACCTACAATGAGCAGTTCTTC.

As regards this clone: A read error may produce the germline difference seen at one junction end. The V gene is TRBV28, the J gene TRBJ1-2; the D gene is possibly TRBD1 (6 bases). CDR1 is MDHEN, CDR2 SYDVKM, per germline. There are 13 residues in the CDR3. The CDR3 DNA is TGTGCCAGCACTTTAATCGGAGGACAGGGCTACACCTTC. It codes for CASTLIGGQGYTF.

This chain joins TRBV2 and TRBJ2-3; no definite D call. This CDR3 spans 14 amino acids. Trimming shortened V by 3 bases and J by 0 bases, and 7 bases separated the two germline ends. Germline V gene sequence: CDR1 SNHLY, CDR2 FYNNEI. CDR3 sequence reads: CASSDRRSTDTQYF. The DNA for the CDR3 is TGTGCCAGCAGTGACAGGCGGAGCACAGATACGCAGTATTTT.

The chain has TRBV12-5 and TRBJ1-2, with TRBD1 matching over 9 bases. In germline, CDR1 is LGHNT, CDR2 FRNRAP. The CDR3 has 16 amino acids. V lost 6 bases and J lost 3; bases outside the gene matches: 11. The CDR3 nucleotides read TGTGCTAGTGGAACCACAGGGGGCACTACGGACTATGGCTACACCTTC. Amino acids: CASGTTGGTTDYGYTF. The complete variable domain, with remaining parts taken from reference TRBV12-5 and TRBJ1-2, reads DARVTQTPRHKVTEMGQEVTMRCQPILGHNTVFWYRQTMMQGLELLAYFRNRAPLDDSGMPKDRFSAEMPDATLATLKIQPSEPRDSAVYFCASGTTGGTTDYGYTFGSGTRLTVV.

This clone was found once. The rearrangement links TRBV7-2 to TRBJ2-1, with a tentative D call TRBD2 (6 bases). V was cut by 5 bases and J by 0 bases, with 14 bases left in between. The CDR3 is 16 residues long. Germline loops: CDR1 SGHTA, CDR2 FQGNSA. The CDR3: CASSPAGTSSYNEQFF. The CDR3 bases are TGTGCCAGCAGCCCGGCGGGAACCTCCTCCTACAATGAGCAGTTCTTC.

Note on this clone: Other DNA sequences in this sample translate to the same CDR3. The CDR3 is CASSLGSGKETQYF. The CDR3 coding sequence is TGCGCCAGCAGCTTGGGTAGCGGGAAGGAGACCCAGTACTTC. The chain uses TRBV5-1 and TRBJ2-5; 8 positions agree with TRBD2. The CDR3 is 14 amino acids. Germline V lookup: CDR1 SGHRS, CDR2 YFSETQ. V dropped 0 bases and J dropped 5; count of bases not matched to a gene: 3.

With respect to this clone: The sample carries other DNA sequences with the same CDR3. The rearrangement links TRBV2 to TRBJ1-2, with D unclear. Per germline, CDR1 SNHLY and CDR2 FYNNEI. Trimming left V 6 bases short and J 3 bases short, with 11 bases between. The CDR3 is 13 residues long. CDR3 in amino acids: CASRATVDYGYTF. CDR3 sequence (DNA): TGTGCCAGCAGGGCGACTGTCGACTATGGCTACACCTTC.

The CDR3 DNA reads TGTGCCTGGAGTGTTCCCAAACGACAGGGAAGGTCACCCCTCCACTTT. Amino acid sequence: CAWSVPKRQGRSPLHF. The chain carries TRBV30 and TRBJ1-6; 7 positions agree with TRBD1. CDR1 and CDR2 from the germline V gene are GTSNPN and SVGIG (reference sequence). V lost 0 bases and J lost 10; bases outside the gene matches: 12. The CDR3 runs to 16 residues.

The gene calls are TRBV5-1 and TRBJ2-7; 8 bases are shared with TRBD1. Unmatched junction bases numbered 12, after V lost 6 bases and J lost 4 bases. The V gene's germline CDR1 is SGHRS and CDR2 YFSETQ. This CDR3 is built from 15 residues. As DNA, the CDR3 is TGCGCCAGCACATTCGGGACAGGTGGGGGGTACGAGCAGTACTTC. It specifies CASTFGTGGGYEQYF. Together with reference TRBV5-1 and TRBJ2-7, the CDR3 gives the full variable domain: KAGVTQTPRYLIKTRGQQVTLSCSPISGHRSVSWYQQTPGQGLQFLFEYFSETQRNKGNFPGRFSGRQFSNSRSEMNVSTLELGDSALYLCASTFGTGGGYEQYFGPGTRLTVT.

This clone was observed a handful of times. The chain couples TRBV21-1 to TRBJ1-5. TRBV21-1 corresponds to a pseudogene. CDR3 length: 12 amino acids. The CDR3 sequence is CASSSRVQPQHF. In DNA form, the CDR3 reads TGTGCCAGCAGCTCAAGGGTTCAGCCCCAGCATTTT.

The V call is TRBV7-9, the J call TRBJ1-2; D uncertain. CDR3 length equals 10 residues. The germline V gene encodes CDR1 SEHNR and CDR2 FQNEAQ (reference sequence). V gave up 5 bases and J gave up 4 bases, with 2 bases separating them. The CDR3 DNA sequence: TGTGCCAGCAGCCCCTATGGCTACACCTTC. Translation: CASSPYGYTF. The variable domain in full, completed from reference TRBV7-9 and TRBJ1-2, reads DTGVSQNPRHKITKRGQNVTFRCDPISEHNRLYWYRQTLGQGPEFLTYFQNEAQLEKSRLLSDRFSAERPKGSFSTLEIQRTEQGDSAMYLCASSPYGYTFGSGTRLTVV.

The J gene is TRBJ2-1, the V gene TRBV5-1; 11 nucleotides line up with TRBD2. CDR1 is SGHRS and CDR2 is YFSETQ in the germline V gene. Trimming at V came to 4 bases and at J to 5 bases, leaving 8 bases not matched to a gene. The CDR3 totals 16 residues. CDR3 DNA sequence: TGCGCCAGCAGCCTGCACCGACTAGCGGGGAACAATGAGCAGTTCTTC. Its translation: CASSLHRLAGNNEQFF. The whole variable domain, remainder taken from reference TRBV5-1 and TRBJ2-1, is KAGVTQTPRYLIKTRGQQVTLSCSPISGHRSVSWYQQTPGQGLQFLFEYFSETQRNKGNFPGRFSGRQFSNSRSEMNVSTLELGDSALYLCASSLHRLAGNNEQFFGPGTRLTVL.

The chain employs TRBV2 and TRBJ1-4; TRBD1 matches at 10 bases. The CDR3 runs 14 residues. In germline, CDR1 is SNHLY, CDR2 FYNNEI. The ends lost 4 bases at V and 7 bases at J; junction bases unmatched: 3. The CDR3 loop reads CASSGQGAFEKLFF. The CDR3 nucleotides read TGTGCCAGCAGTGGACAGGGGGCCTTTGAAAAACTGTTTTTT.

The J gene is TRBJ1-2, the V gene TRBV30; D gene ambiguous. The V gene's germline CDR1 is GTSNPN and CDR2 SVGIG (reference sequence). Trimming stripped 4 bases from V and 6 bases from J, with 9 bases between. The CDR3 spans 11 residues. The CDR3 nucleotides are TGTGCCTGGACCGGATACCATGGCTACACCTTC. Its translation is CAWTGYHGYTF.

The V and J genes are TRBV10-1 and TRBJ2-1; D is perhaps TRBD1 (6 bases). Germline V gene sequence: CDR1 WNHNN, CDR2 SYGVQD (reference sequence). V lost 0 bases and J 10 bases, leaving 13 bases between the germline ends. The CDR3 has 14 amino acids. The CDR3 sequence: CASSESGSGEEQFF. DNA for the CDR3: TGCGCCAGCAGTGAGTCTGGGTCAGGGGAAGAGCAGTTCTTC.